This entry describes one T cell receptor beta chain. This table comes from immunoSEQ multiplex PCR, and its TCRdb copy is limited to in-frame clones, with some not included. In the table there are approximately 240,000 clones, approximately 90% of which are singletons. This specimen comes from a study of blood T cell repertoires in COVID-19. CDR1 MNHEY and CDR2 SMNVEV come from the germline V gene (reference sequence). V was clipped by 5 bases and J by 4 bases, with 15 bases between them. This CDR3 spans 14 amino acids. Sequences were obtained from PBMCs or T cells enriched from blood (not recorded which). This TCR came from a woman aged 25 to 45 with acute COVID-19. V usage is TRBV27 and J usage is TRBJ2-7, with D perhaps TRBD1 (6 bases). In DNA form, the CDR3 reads TGTGCCAGCAGTCTCACAGGGATTGGGTACGAGCAGTACTTC. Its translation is CASSLTGIGYEQYF.